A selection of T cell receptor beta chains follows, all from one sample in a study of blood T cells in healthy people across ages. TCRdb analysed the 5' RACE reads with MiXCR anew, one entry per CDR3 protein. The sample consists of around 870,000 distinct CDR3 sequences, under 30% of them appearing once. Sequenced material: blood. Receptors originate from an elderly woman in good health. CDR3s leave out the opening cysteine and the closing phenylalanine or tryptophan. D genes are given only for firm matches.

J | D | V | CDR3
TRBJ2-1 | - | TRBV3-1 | ASSQEGASLNEQF
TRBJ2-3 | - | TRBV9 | ASSAGTLITDTQY
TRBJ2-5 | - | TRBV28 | ASSFIGGIEETQY
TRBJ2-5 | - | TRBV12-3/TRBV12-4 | AGPRGSQY
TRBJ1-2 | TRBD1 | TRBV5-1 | AGSYRDRLSNGYT
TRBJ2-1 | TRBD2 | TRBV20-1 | GASLAGGSYNEQF
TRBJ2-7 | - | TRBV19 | ASSIVGTPTYEQY
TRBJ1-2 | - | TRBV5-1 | ASSLETVRGYT
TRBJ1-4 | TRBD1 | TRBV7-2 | ASSFDRGWEKLF
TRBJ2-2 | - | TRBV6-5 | ASRFYTGELF
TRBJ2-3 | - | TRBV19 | ASSIDPKSGTDTQY
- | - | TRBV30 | AWSELKTQY
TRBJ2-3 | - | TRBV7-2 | ASLSGGTDTQY
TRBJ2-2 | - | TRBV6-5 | ASSSPGRSNTGELF
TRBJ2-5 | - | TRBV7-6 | ASSSYREIRETQY
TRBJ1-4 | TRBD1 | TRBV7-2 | ASSSEPGQGEKLF
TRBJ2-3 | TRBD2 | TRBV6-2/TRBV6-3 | ASSYMLAGGASSTDTQY
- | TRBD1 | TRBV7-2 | ASGETRGDRGMYGTYEQY
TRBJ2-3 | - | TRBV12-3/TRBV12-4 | ASSRRDTQY
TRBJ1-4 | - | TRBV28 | ATSRTTNEKLF
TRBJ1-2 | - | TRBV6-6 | ASSQQGPGGYT
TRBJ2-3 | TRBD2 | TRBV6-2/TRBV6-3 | ASSYKAGEKYTDTQY
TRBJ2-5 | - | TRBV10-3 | AVSYREGETQY
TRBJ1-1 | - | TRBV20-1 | SATRGQLNTEAF
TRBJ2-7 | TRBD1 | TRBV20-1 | SASEQGKRTYEQY
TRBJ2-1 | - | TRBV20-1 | SAGTGYNEQF
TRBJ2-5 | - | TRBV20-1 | SARAQGSETQY
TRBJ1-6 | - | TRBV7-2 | ASSPDRSSPLH
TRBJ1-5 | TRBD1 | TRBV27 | ASSDHRGSGNQPQH
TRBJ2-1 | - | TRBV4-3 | ASSHTPAEQF
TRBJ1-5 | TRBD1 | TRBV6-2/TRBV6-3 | ASSSGQLFNQPQH
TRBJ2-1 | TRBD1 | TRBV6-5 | ASSYSGTGACNEQF
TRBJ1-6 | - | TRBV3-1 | ASSRVPSTDYNSPLH
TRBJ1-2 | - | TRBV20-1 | SGYGYT
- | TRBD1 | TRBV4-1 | ASSQVGRNRGGETQY
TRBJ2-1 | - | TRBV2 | ASIPDGNEQF
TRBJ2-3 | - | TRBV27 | ASSSRARDTDTQY